These 16 T cell receptor beta chains came from one sample sequenced in a study of blood T cell repertoires in COVID-19. Data came from immunoSEQ multiplex PCR; TCRdb stores just in-frame clones and leaves some out. The table lists 130,000 or so clones, roughly 90% of them singletons, with approximately 8.1% in the top ten. Sequenced input: peripheral blood. The receptors stem from a man aged 50 to 60 with acute or convalescent COVID-19.

This chain connects TRBV7-2 to TRBJ1-2, with 11 bases aligning to TRBD1. Germline CDR1 is SGHTA and CDR2 is FQGNSA. V lost 0 bases, J lost 8 bases, and 8 bases stayed unmatched. The CDR3 contains 16 residues. CDR3 DNA: TGTGCCAGCAGCTTAGCCCAGGACAGGGGGCGTGCAGGCTACACCTTC. It translates to CASSLAQDRGRAGYTF.

This clone was counted once. The chain links TRBV18 to TRBJ1-2; 9 nucleotides match TRBD1. Germline V CDR1 and CDR2: KGHSH, LQKENI. The CDR3 runs to 14 residues. V lost 7 bases, J lost 4 bases, and 7 bases stayed unmatched. CDR3 nucleotides: TGTGCCAGCTTGCCGGGACAGGGCCTCTATGGCTACACCTTC. Translating gives CASLPGQGLYGYTF. Combining the CDR3 with reference TRBV18 and TRBJ1-2 gives the whole variable domain NAGVMQNPRHLVRRRGQEARLRCSPMKGHSHVYWYRQLPEEGLKFMVYLQKENIIDESGMPKERFSAEFPKEGPSILRIQQVVRGDSAAYFCASLPGQGLYGYTFGSGTRLTVV.

This sequence joins TRBV5-1 and TRBJ1-1; D is undetermined. With 0 bases removed from V and 6 bases from J, the gap between germline ends came to 12 bases. CDR1 and CDR2 from the germline V gene are SGHRS and YFSETQ. The CDR3 is 14 amino acids. Here the CDR3 reads CASSLDPGVSEAFF. The CDR3 region has the DNA TGCGCCAGCAGCTTGGATCCGGGTGTTTCTGAAGCTTTCTTT.

This clone was observed once. Here the CDR3 DNA reads TGTGCCACCAGCAGAGATCTGGGACACAGCGCTAGCTCTGGAAACACCATATATTTT. Translation: CATSRDLGHSASSGNTIYF. This chain connects TRBV15 to TRBJ1-3; tentative D call: TRBD1 (6 bases). This CDR3 contains 19 residues. V gave up 0 bases and J gave up 0 bases, with 18 bases separating them. The V gene's germline CDR1 is LNHNV and CDR2 YYDKDF (reference sequence).

The chain uses TRBV7-2 and TRBJ2-7; 8 nucleotides match TRBD2. The CDR3 runs 17 residues. The V gene end was trimmed by 0 bases and the J gene end by 6 bases; junction bases not matched to a gene: 13. Germline values: CDR1 SGHTA, CDR2 FQGNSA. CDR3 nucleotides: TGTGCCAGCAGCTTAGCGACCAGGTCGGGAGGGGGTATCGAGCAGTACTTC. This encodes CASSLATRSGGGIEQYF.

The rearrangement links TRBV19 to TRBJ1-1; possible D gene TRBD1, 6 bases. The germline V and J ends were trimmed by 6 bases and 0 bases, with 8 bases remaining between them. The CDR3 loop spans 13 amino acids. Germline loops: CDR1 LNHDA, CDR2 SQIVND (reference sequence). This chain's CDR3 is CASRTGLNTEAFF. The CDR3 DNA is TGTGCCAGTAGGACAGGACTGAACACTGAAGCTTTCTTT. Filled out from reference TRBV19 and TRBJ1-1, the complete variable domain reads DGGITQSPKYLFRKEGQNVTLSCEQNLNHDAMYWYRQDPGQGLRLIYYSQIVNDFQKGDIAEGYSVSREKKESFPLTVTSAQKNPTAFYLCASRTGLNTEAFFGQGTRLTVV.

The gene calls are TRBV6-5 and TRBJ1-5; 7 bases map to TRBD1. Trimming removed 5 bases from V and 5 bases from J; junction bases left unmatched: 6. The V gene's germline CDR1 is MNHEY and CDR2 SVGAGI. This CDR3 is 14 amino acids long. The CDR3 nucleotides read TGTGCCAGCAGTCCGACAGGGAAGGATCAGCCCCAGCATTTT. It specifies CASSPTGKDQPQHF.

This chain links TRBV19 with TRBJ2-1, with 9 bases that match TRBD2. Trimming took 3 bases from V and 2 from J; bases not matched to a gene: 2. The CDR3 has 15 amino acids. Per the germline V gene, CDR1 is LNHDA and CDR2 is SQIVND (reference sequence). CDR3 loop: CASSMTSGPYNEQFF. The CDR3 nucleotides are TGTGCCAGTAGTATGACTAGCGGTCCCTACAATGAGCAGTTCTTC.

The V call is TRBV9, the J call TRBJ2-7, with TRBD2 matching over 7 bases. Trimming took 4 bases from V and 7 from J; bases not matched to a gene: 17. The CDR3 is made up of 16 amino acids. Germline-derived CDR1 and CDR2 are SGDLS and YYNGEE. For the CDR3, the DNA is TGTGCCAGCAGCCCAGAAACGGGGGAGGGCCATGAGGAGCAGTACTTC. Translation: CASSPETGEGHEEQYF.

J is TRBJ2-2 and V is TRBV11-2, with 7 positions matching TRBD1. The germline gives CDR1 SGHAT, CDR2 FQNNGV. CDR3 length: 15 amino acids. J was trimmed by 2 bases and V by 3 bases; bases with no gene match: 3. DNA of the CDR3: TGTGCCAGCAGCTTTACAGGGGCCAACACCGGGGAGCTGTTTTTT. As protein: CASSFTGANTGELFF.

The chain employs TRBV5-1 and TRBJ1-6; TRBD1 matches 9 bases. This CDR3 contains 15 residues. V gave up 3 bases and J gave up 5 bases; unmatched junction bases: 3. Germline V gene data show CDR1 as SGHRS and CDR2 as YFSETQ. CDR3 bases: TGCGCCAGCAGCTACTGGACAGGGGATAATTCACCCCTCCACTTT. This encodes CASSYWTGDNSPLHF. Supplemented by reference TRBV5-1 and TRBJ1-6, the full variable domain reads KAGVTQTPRYLIKTRGQQVTLSCSPISGHRSVSWYQQTPGQGLQFLFEYFSETQRNKGNFPGRFSGRQFSNSRSEMNVSTLELGDSALYLCASSYWTGDNSPLHFGNGTRLTVT.

V and J are TRBV12-5 and TRBJ1-1; no definite D call. Trimming stripped 6 bases from V and 1 base from J, with 12 bases between. The CDR3 sequence is 14 residues long. CDR1 and CDR2 (germline): LGHNT, FRNRAP. This CDR3 reads CASGLGERNTEAFF. CDR3 nucleotide sequence: TGTGCTAGTGGCCTTGGGGAGCGGAACACTGAAGCTTTCTTT. Variable domain in full (rest from reference TRBV12-5 and TRBJ1-1): DARVTQTPRHKVTEMGQEVTMRCQPILGHNTVFWYRQTMMQGLELLAYFRNRAPLDDSGMPKDRFSAEMPDATLATLKIQPSEPRDSAVYFCASGLGERNTEAFFGQGTRLTVV.

This clone was seen a handful of times. The chain carries TRBV24-1 and TRBJ1-2, with 11 bases aligning to TRBD1. The CDR3 contains 16 residues. J gave up 4 bases and V 4 bases, and 7 bases lay outside the gene matches. Germline CDR1 and CDR2: KGHDR and SFDVKD. The CDR3 DNA reads as TGTGCCACCAGTGACCCTGGACAGGGGGCGTCCTATGGCTACACCTTC. Translating gives CATSDPGQGASYGYTF.

The rearrangement joins TRBV28 to TRBJ1-2; TRBD1 agrees at 8 bases. The CDR3 consists of 16 residues. Germline CDR1 is MDHEN and CDR2 is SYDVKM. Trimming at V came to 5 bases and at J to 8 bases, leaving 16 bases not matched to a gene. The CDR3 loop reads CASSPRTGKGRRGYTF. The DNA for the CDR3 is TGTGCCAGCAGTCCCCGGACAGGGAAAGGGAGACGGGGCTACACCTTC.

The rearrangement links TRBV6-2 or TRBV6-3 to TRBJ2-2; 14 nucleotides match TRBD2. CDR1 and CDR2 (germline): MNHEY, SVGEGT. Trimming at V came to 0 bases and at J to 0 bases, leaving 6 bases not matched to a gene. CDR3 length: 20 amino acids. The CDR3 nucleotides are TGTGCCAGCAGTTACTCGAGGGGGACTAGCGGGAGAGCGAACACCGGGGAGCTGTTTTTT. This sequence encodes CASSYSRGTSGRANTGELFF.

The V gene is TRBV3-1 (or the pseudogene TRBV3-2), the J gene TRBJ1-6, with a tentative D call TRBD1 (5 bases). Trimming took 0 bases from V and 8 from J, leaving 11 bases between them. Germline V lookup: CDR1 LGHDT, CDR2 YNNKEL (reference sequence). The CDR3 consists of 15 residues. DNA of the CDR3: TGTGCCAGCAGCCAAGATACAGGATCCGATTCACCCCTCCACTTT. Amino acids: CASSQDTGSDSPLHF.